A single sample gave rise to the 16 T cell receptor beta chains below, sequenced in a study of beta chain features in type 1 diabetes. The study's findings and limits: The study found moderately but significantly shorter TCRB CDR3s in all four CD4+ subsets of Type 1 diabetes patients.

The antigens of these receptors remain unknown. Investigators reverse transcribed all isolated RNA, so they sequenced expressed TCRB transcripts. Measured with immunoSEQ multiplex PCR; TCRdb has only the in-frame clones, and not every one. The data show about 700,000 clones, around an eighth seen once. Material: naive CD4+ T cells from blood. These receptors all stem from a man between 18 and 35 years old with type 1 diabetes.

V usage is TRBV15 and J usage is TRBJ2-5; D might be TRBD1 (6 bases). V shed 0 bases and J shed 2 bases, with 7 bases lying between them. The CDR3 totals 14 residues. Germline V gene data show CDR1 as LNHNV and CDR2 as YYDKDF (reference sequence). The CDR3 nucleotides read TGTGCCACCAGCAGAGATCAGGGGCAAGAGACCCAGTACTTC. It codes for CATSRDQGQETQYF.

The CDR3 here is CASNQQGTYEQYF. The DNA for the CDR3 is TGTGCCAGCAATCAACAGGGGACCTACGAGCAGTACTTC. This chain links TRBV14 with TRBJ2-7; 7 positions agree with TRBD1. V was clipped by 7 bases and J by 2 bases; unmatched bases: 5. Germline lookup yields CDR1 SGHDN and CDR2 FVKESK. This CDR3 is built from 13 residues.

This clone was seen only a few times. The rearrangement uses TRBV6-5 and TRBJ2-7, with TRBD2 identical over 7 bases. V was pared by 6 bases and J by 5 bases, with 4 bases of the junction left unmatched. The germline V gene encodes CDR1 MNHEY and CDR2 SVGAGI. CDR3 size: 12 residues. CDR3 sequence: CASSQGGDEQYF. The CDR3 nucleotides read TGTGCCAGCAGCCAGGGAGGGGACGAGCAGTACTTC.

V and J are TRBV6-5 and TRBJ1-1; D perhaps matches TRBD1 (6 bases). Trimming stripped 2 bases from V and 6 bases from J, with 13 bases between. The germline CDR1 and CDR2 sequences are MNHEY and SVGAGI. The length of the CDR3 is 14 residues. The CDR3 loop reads CASSYGAGDAEAFF. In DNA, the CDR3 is TGTGCCAGCAGTTACGGGGCAGGGGACGCTGAAGCTTTCTTT.

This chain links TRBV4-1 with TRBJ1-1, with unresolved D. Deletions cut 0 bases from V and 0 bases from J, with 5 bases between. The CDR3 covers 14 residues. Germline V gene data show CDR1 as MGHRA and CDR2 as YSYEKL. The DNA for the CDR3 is TGCGCCAGCAGCCAAGATCTGATGAACACTGAAGCTTTCTTT. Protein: CASSQDLMNTEAFF.

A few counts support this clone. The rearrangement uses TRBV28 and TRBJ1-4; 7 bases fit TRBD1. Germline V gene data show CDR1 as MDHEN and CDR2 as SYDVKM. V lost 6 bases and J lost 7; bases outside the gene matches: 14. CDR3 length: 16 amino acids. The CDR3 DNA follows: TGTGCCAGCAGACCAGGGGGATCTGGAGGTGGTGAAAAACTGTTTTTT. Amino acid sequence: CASRPGGSGGGEKLFF.

Here the CDR3 DNA reads TGTGCCAGCAGCACGTTAAGCTCCTACAATGAGCAGTTCTTC. This encodes CASSTLSSYNEQFF. The chain recombines TRBV5-6 with TRBJ2-1; no clear D. The CDR3 loop spans 14 amino acids. Germline CDR1 reads SGHDT; CDR2 reads YYEEEE. Trimming cost V 4 bases and J 0 bases, with 8 bases left between them.

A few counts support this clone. The CDR3 region has the DNA TGTGCCAGCAGCTTGGGACAGGGTTTGGAAAAACTGTTTTTT. Translated, it gives CASSLGQGLEKLFF. The rearrangement links TRBV13 to TRBJ1-4, with 9 bases that match TRBD1. The J segment lost 8 bases and the V segment lost 3 bases, leaving 4 bases of the junction unmatched. The CDR3 length is 14 residues. CDR1 and CDR2 (germline): PRHDT, FYEKMQ (reference sequence). The whole variable domain, filled in from reference TRBV13 and TRBJ1-4, reads AAGVIQSPRHLIKEKRETATLKCYPIPRHDTVYWYQQGPGQDPQFLISFYEKMQSDKGSIPDRFSAQQFSDYHSELNMSSLELGDSALYFCASSLGQGLEKLFFGSGTQLSVL.

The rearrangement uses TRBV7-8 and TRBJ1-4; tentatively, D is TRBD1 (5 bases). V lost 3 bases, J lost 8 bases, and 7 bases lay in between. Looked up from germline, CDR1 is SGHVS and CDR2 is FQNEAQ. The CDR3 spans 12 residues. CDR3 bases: TGTGCCAGCAGCTTCCAGGGAGAAAAACTGTTTTTT. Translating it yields CASSFQGEKLFF.

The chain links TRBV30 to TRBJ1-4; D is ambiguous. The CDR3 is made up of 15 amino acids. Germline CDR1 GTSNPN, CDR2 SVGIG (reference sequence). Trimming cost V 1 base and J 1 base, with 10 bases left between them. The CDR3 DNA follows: TGTGCCTGGAGTGCCCCCGGTGTAACTAATGAAAAACTGTTTTTT. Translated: CAWSAPGVTNEKLFF.

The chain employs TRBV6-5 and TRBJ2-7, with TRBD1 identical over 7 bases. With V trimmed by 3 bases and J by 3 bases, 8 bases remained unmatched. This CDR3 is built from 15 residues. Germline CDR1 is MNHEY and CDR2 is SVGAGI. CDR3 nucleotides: TGTGCCAGCAGTTATCTTGCGACAGGGAACTACGAGCAGTACTTC. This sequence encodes CASSYLATGNYEQYF.

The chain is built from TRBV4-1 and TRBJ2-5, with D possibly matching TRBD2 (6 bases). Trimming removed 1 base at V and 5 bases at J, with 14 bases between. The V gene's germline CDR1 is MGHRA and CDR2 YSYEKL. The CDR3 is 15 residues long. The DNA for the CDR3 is TGCGCCAGCAGCCAAGCGTGGGGGGTCGGGGAGACCCAGTACTTC. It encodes CASSQAWGVGETQYF.

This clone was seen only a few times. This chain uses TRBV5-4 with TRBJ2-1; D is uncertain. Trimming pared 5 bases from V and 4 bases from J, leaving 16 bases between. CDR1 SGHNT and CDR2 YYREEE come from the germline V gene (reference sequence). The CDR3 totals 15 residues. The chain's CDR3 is CASSQDGAGYNEQFF. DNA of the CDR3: TGTGCCAGCAGTCAGGACGGAGCCGGGTACAATGAGCAGTTCTTC.

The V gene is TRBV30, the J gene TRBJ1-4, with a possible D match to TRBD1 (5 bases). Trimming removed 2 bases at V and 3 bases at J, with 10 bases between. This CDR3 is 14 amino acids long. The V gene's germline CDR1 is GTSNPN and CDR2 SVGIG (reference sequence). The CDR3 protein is CAWSRVRANEKLFF. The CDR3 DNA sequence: TGTGCCTGGAGTAGGGTCAGGGCTAATGAAAAACTGTTTTTT.

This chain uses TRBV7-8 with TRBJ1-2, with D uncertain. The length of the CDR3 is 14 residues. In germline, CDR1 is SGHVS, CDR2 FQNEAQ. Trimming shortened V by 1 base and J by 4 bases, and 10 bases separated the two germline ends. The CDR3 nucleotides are TGTGCCAGCAGCTTAGGGCGGGTCCCCTATGGCTACACCTTC. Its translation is CASSLGRVPYGYTF.

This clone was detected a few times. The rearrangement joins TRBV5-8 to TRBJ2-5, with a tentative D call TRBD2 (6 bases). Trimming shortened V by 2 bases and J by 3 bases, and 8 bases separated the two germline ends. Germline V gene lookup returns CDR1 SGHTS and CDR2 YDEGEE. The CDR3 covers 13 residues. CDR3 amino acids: CASSFEREETQYF. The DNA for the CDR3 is TGTGCCAGCAGCTTCGAGCGGGAAGAGACCCAGTACTTC.